Below, one T cell receptor (beta chain) is given with its context. The data were obtained in a study of blood T cell repertoires in COVID-19. Study as a whole: Acute-phase and convalescent COVID-19 samples originated in the United States, Italy and Spain.

Unmatched junction bases numbered 0, after V lost 1 base and J lost 0 bases. The CDR3 extends over 15 amino acids. In germline, CDR1 is SGHNT, CDR2 YYREEE (reference sequence). Assay used: immunoSEQ multiplex PCR; TCRdb lists only in-frame clones, some missing. The sample has around 190,000 clones; about 88% are singletons. Sequencing was performed on peripheral blood. The receptor's source is a man aged 50-59 years with COVID-19, enrolled during active disease. The gene calls are TRBV5-4 and TRBJ2-7; TRBD2 aligns across 11 bases. The CDR3 region is CASSLLAGGSYEQYF. As DNA, the CDR3 is TGTGCCAGCAGCTTGCTAGCGGGGGGCTCCTACGAGCAGTACTTC.